These 13 T cell receptor beta chains were all obtained from the same sample, sequenced in a study of cytomegalovirus exposure and HLA in healthy donors. The PCR ran on 60 Vbeta and 13 Jbeta primers. Produced via immunoSEQ multiplex PCR; TCRdb's table is partial and in-frame only. The data show about 110,000 clones, 82% seen once. The sequenced sample consisted of PBMCs. These receptors were obtained from a man in his fifties or sixties in good health and CMV-seronegative.

The chain has TRBV27 and TRBJ1-1; 7 bases map to TRBD1. Trimming removed 5 bases from V and 3 bases from J; junction bases left unmatched: 9. Germline lookup yields CDR1 MNHEY and CDR2 SMNVEV (reference sequence). The CDR3 contains 15 residues. The CDR3 spells CASSPYRGRDTEAFF. The CDR3 nucleotides read TGTGCCAGCAGTCCATACAGGGGACGGGACACTGAAGCTTTCTTT.

The chain links TRBV7-9 to TRBJ2-5; D is possibly TRBD1 (6 bases). TRBJ2-7 matches the DNA end more closely, so the J call is doubtful. CDR1 and CDR2 (germline): SEHNR, FQNEAQ (reference sequence). CDR3 size: 14 residues. This chain's CDR3 is CASSLARQVVEQYF. The CDR3 DNA follows: TGTGCCAGCAGCTTAGCGAGACAGGTCGTCGAGCAGTACTTC.

CDR3 region: CASSPTGGLGGYTF. CDR3 in DNA: TGCGCCAGCAGTCCTACCGGGGGACTGGGGGGCTACACCTTC. V gene TRBV4-1 combines with J gene TRBJ1-2; possibly TRBD1 for D (5 bases). The CDR3 runs to 14 residues. V lost 6 bases, J lost 8 bases, and 19 bases lay in between. Germline-derived CDR1 and CDR2 are MGHRA and YSYEKL.

This sequence joins TRBV6-5 and TRBJ2-7, with 10 bases that match TRBD2. Looked up from germline, CDR1 is MNHEY and CDR2 is SVGAGI. The V gene end was trimmed by 2 bases and the J gene end by 2 bases; junction bases not matched to a gene: 3. The CDR3 has 15 amino acids. The CDR3 DNA reads as TGTGCCAGCAGTTACGGGACTAGCGACCCCTACGAGCAGTACTTC. As protein: CASSYGTSDPYEQYF.

The rearrangement uses TRBV28 and TRBJ1-5; D gene ambiguous. V was cut by 10 bases and J by 0 bases, with 13 bases left in between. The CDR3 extends over 14 amino acids. Germline V gene data show CDR1 as MDHEN and CDR2 as SYDVKM. The CDR3 nucleotides are TGTGCCACCGTTTCGGGGAATAGCAATCAGCCCCAGCATTTT. This gives the protein CATVSGNSNQPQHF.

This clone was detected only once. The V and J genes are TRBV5-1 and TRBJ2-2, with D perhaps matching TRBD1 (5 bases). Looked up from germline, CDR1 is SGHRS and CDR2 is YFSETQ. CDR3 length: 15 residues. V was cut by 0 bases and J by 4 bases, with 10 bases left in between. CDR3 region: CASSLGQFSTGELFF. For the CDR3, the DNA is TGCGCCAGCAGCTTGGGACAGTTTAGCACCGGGGAGCTGTTTTTT.

The rearrangement uses TRBV4-1 and TRBJ1-3; tentatively, D is TRBD1 (6 bases). This CDR3 has 15 residues. CDR1 is MGHRA and CDR2 is YSYEKL in the germline V gene. Trimming pared 4 bases from V and 0 bases from J, leaving 10 bases between. CDR3 sequence reads: CASSPRQVSGNTIYF. The CDR3, as DNA: TGCGCCAGCAGCCCGAGACAGGTCTCTGGAAACACCATATATTTT.

This clone was seen a single time. This specimen includes other DNA sequences encoding the same CDR3. The gene calls are TRBV9 and TRBJ2-2; 8 bases align to TRBD1. Germline V lookup: CDR1 SGDLS, CDR2 YYNGEE. Trimming cost V 0 bases and J 5 bases; bases outside gene matches: 12. The CDR3 length is 18 residues. The chain's CDR3 is CASSVVASRTGNTGELFF. The CDR3 bases are TGTGCCAGCAGCGTAGTAGCTAGTCGGACAGGGAATACCGGGGAGCTGTTTTTT.

V usage is TRBV19 and J usage is TRBJ1-1; D gene ambiguous. This CDR3 spans 15 amino acids. V was pared by 3 bases and J by 1 base, with 12 bases between. The V gene's germline CDR1 is LNHDA and CDR2 SQIVND (reference sequence). The CDR3 DNA sequence: TGTGCCAGTAGTATGGTCCCGGCAGGGAACACTGAAGCTTTCTTT. Protein: CASSMVPAGNTEAFF.

The chain couples TRBV9 to TRBJ1-3; weak D call: TRBD1 (5 bases). Germline V lookup: CDR1 SGDLS, CDR2 YYNGEE. This CDR3 region has 14 residues. Trimming took off 3 bases at V and 9 bases at J, with 16 bases between the two ends. This CDR3 reads CASSADTRLGTIYF. CDR3 in DNA: TGTGCCAGCAGCGCGGACACCAGACTAGGCACCATATATTTT.

The sample holds one count of this clone. V is TRBV7-2 and J is TRBJ2-5; D is undetermined. Trimming stripped 1 base from V and 4 bases from J, with 7 bases between. Germline lookup yields CDR1 SGHTA and CDR2 FQGNSA. CDR3 size: 13 residues. This CDR3 reads CASSLDTTETQYF. The CDR3 coding sequence is TGTGCCAGCAGCTTAGACACAACAGAGACCCAGTACTTC.

This clone was counted a single time. J is TRBJ2-5 and V is TRBV11-3; D is uncertain. The J call may be wrong; the DNA end is better matched by TRBJ2-7. Germline CDR1 is SGHNT and CDR2 is YENEEA. This CDR3 comprises 13 residues. The CDR3 loop reads CASSLGTSYEQYF. The DNA for the CDR3 is TGTGCCAGCAGCTTAGGCACCTCCTACGAGCAGTACTTC.

In DNA, the CDR3 is TGCGCCAGCAGCTTGGTACCAGGGAAGGGTCACGAGCAGTACGTC. Protein product: CASSLVPGKGHEQYV. V usage is TRBV5-1 and J usage is TRBJ2-7, with D possibly being TRBD1 (5 bases). This CDR3 contains 15 residues. V was clipped by 0 bases and J by 5 bases, with 15 bases between them. CDR1 SGHRS and CDR2 YFSETQ come from the germline V gene.